Below are 18 T cell receptor beta chains sequenced from a single sample in a study of CD8 T cells in ankylosing spondylitis. Each CDR3 protein is one row after TCRdb ran MiXCR on the 5' RACE reads. This sample has approximately 180,000 distinct CDR3 sequences, with roughly 20% found just once. Sequenced input: blood, either unsorted or a sorted T cell fraction (not recorded which). These receptor sequences come from a male donor aged 10-35 years with ankylosing spondylitis or in good health (not recorded which).

This clonotype was found a few times. The chain combines TRBV29-1 with TRBJ2-3; perhaps TRBD1 as D (6 bases). Germline V gives CDR1 SQVTM, CDR2 ANQGSEA. The ends were cut back, 6 bases at V and 4 bases at J, with 20 bases in the middle. CDR3 length: 15 amino acids. The CDR3 sequence: CSVTRQGLGPDTQYF. DNA for the CDR3: TGCAGCGTGACACGTCAGGGGCTTGGGCCAGATACGCAGTATTTT.

This clonotype was picked up many times. The chain is built from TRBV4-2 and TRBJ1-2; TRBD1 might be the D (5 bases). Germline V gives CDR1 LGHNA, CDR2 YNFKEQ. With 4 bases removed from V and 10 bases from J, the gap between germline ends came to 16 bases. The CDR3 consists of 13 residues. The CDR3 DNA sequence: TGTGCCAGCAGCCTCTGGCAGGGAGGTGACTACACCTTC. It specifies CASSLWQGGDYTF.

CDR3 DNA sequence: TGCAGTGCTAGCCAGGGACTAGCGGGATATCCGTTCTTC. Its protein product is CSASQGLAGYPFF. The chain joins TRBV20-1 to TRBJ2-1, with TRBD2 identical over 13 bases. V lost 3 bases to trimming and J lost 15 bases; unmatched junction nucleotides: 8. CDR3 length: 13 residues. Germline values: CDR1 DFQATT, CDR2 SNEGSKA (reference sequence).

At least ten counts were recorded for this clonotype. The chain recombines TRBV7-9 with TRBJ2-7; no reliable D call. V was cut by 3 bases and J by 1 base, with 13 bases left in between. Germline V gene data show CDR1 as SEHNR and CDR2 as FQNEAQ (reference sequence). The CDR3 runs to 15 residues. The CDR3 region is CASSFDSGASYEQYF. The CDR3 coding sequence is TGTGCCAGCAGCTTCGACTCCGGCGCATCCTACGAGCAGTACTTC.

There are many counts of this clonotype. The genes are TRBV2 and TRBJ1-4; D is unresolved. With 4 bases removed from V and 5 bases from J, the gap between germline ends came to 11 bases. Looked up from germline, CDR1 is SNHLY and CDR2 is FYNNEI. CDR3 length: 14 residues. The chain's CDR3 is CASSVRQKNEKLFF. The CDR3 DNA reads as TGTGCCAGCAGTGTTCGGCAGAAAAATGAAAAACTGTTTTTT.

This clonotype was observed many times. The chain joins TRBV5-1 to TRBJ2-7, with 7 bases identical to TRBD2. The CDR3 length is 14 residues. V was pared by 3 bases and J by 6 bases, with 9 bases of the junction left unmatched. Germline assignment: CDR1 SGHRS and CDR2 YFSETQ. This CDR3 is CASSWAAGESEQYF. The CDR3 DNA reads as TGCGCCAGCAGCTGGGCGGCGGGAGAAAGCGAGCAGTACTTC.

This clonotype came up a few times. The chain links TRBV4-1 to TRBJ1-2, with D possibly matching TRBD1 (5 bases). Germline CDR1 MGHRA, CDR2 YSYEKL. Trimming left V 4 bases short and J 1 base short, with 13 bases between. The CDR3 loop spans 15 amino acids. The CDR3 loop reads CASSLSNRLNYGYTF. In nucleotides, the CDR3 is TGCGCCAGCAGCCTTAGTAACAGGCTTAACTATGGCTACACCTTC.

This clonotype was observed at least ten times. This rearrangement joins TRBV5-6 to TRBJ2-3; 7 nucleotides align to TRBD2. The CDR3 spans 19 residues. Looked up from germline, CDR1 is SGHDT and CDR2 is YYEEEE. J lost 2 bases, V lost 5 bases, and 20 bases had no gene match. CDR3 in amino acids: CASSLLTSWAQALTDTQYF. The DNA of the CDR3 is TGTGCCAGCAGTCTCCTGACTAGCTGGGCCCAAGCCCTCACAGATACGCAGTATTTT.

This clonotype was observed at least ten times. The CDR3 sequence is CASSDQSFPYEQYV. The CDR3, as DNA: TGTGCCAGCAGTGACCAGTCATTCCCTTACGAGCAGTACGTC. V is TRBV25-1 and J is TRBJ2-7; D not resolved. CDR3 length: 14 amino acids. Looked up from germline, CDR1 is MGHDK and CDR2 is SYGVNS. Trimming took 3 bases from V and 4 from J, leaving 13 bases between them.

The chain joins TRBV5-4 to TRBJ1-4, with a weak D call TRBD1 (5 bases). The CDR3 length is 15 residues. V dropped 2 bases and J dropped 2 bases, with 10 bases sitting between them. In germline, CDR1 is SGHNT, CDR2 YYREEE (reference sequence). DNA of the CDR3: TGTGCCAGCAGCTTCCCGGACACGACTAATGAAAAACTGTTTTTT. As protein: CASSFPDTTNEKLFF.

The chain combines TRBV5-1 with TRBJ2-7; no clear D. CDR3 size: 14 residues. Germline lookup yields CDR1 SGHRS and CDR2 YFSETQ. The V and J ends lost 2 bases and 2 bases respectively, with 11 bases between them. CDR3 in amino acids: CASSLTELTYEQYF. Written as DNA, the CDR3 is TGCGCCAGCAGCTTAACAGAGTTAACCTACGAGCAGTACTTC.

This chain links TRBV11-2 with TRBJ2-7; unclear D gene. This CDR3 region has 13 residues. V lost 3 bases, J lost 2 bases, and 8 bases lay in between. Germline V CDR1 and CDR2: SGHAT, FQNNGV. The CDR3 here is CASSFPDTYEQYV. The CDR3 DNA follows: TGTGCCAGCAGCTTCCCCGACACCTACGAGCAGTACGTC.

This clonotype was seen ten or more times. V and J are TRBV10-3 and TRBJ2-7, with TRBD2 matching 7 bases. V dropped 6 bases and J dropped 0; count of bases not matched to a gene: 17. The CDR3 length is 18 residues. The germline V gene encodes CDR1 ENHRY and CDR2 SYGVKD. CDR3 in DNA: TGTGCCATCAGCGCTACGCCGGCTAGCGGAGTCCGCTCCTACGAGCAGTACGTC. Its translation is CAISATPASGVRSYEQYV.

This clonotype was counted at least ten times. V gene TRBV2 combines with J gene TRBJ2-2, with D possibly TRBD1 on 6 matching bases. V shed 5 bases and J shed 1 base, with 8 bases lying between them. The CDR3 sequence is 14 residues long. Germline CDR1 reads SNHLY; CDR2 reads FYNNEI. For the CDR3, the DNA is TGTGCCAGCAGTCGACAGGTGAACACCGGGGAGCTGTTTTTT. This codes for CASSRQVNTGELFF.

There are many counts of this clonotype. The chain couples TRBV7-2 to TRBJ1-6; D is possibly TRBD1 (6 bases). This CDR3 region has 13 residues. Germline V gene sequence: CDR1 SGHTA, CDR2 FQGNSA. The germline V and J ends were trimmed by 4 bases and 9 bases, with 10 bases remaining between them. The CDR3 DNA reads as TGTGCCAGCAGCTCCACAGGGAGTTCACCCCTCCACTTT. Translating it yields CASSSTGSSPLHF.

V is TRBV28 and J is TRBJ1-2; D gene ambiguous. Per the germline V gene, CDR1 is MDHEN and CDR2 is SYDVKM. Between the trimmed V and J ends, which lost 6 bases and 0 bases, there was a span of 11 bases. The CDR3 length is 14 residues. CDR3 loop: CASRFIRANYGYTF. CDR3 in DNA: TGTGCCAGCAGATTCATTAGAGCTAACTATGGCTACACCTTC.

The table lists this clonotype with many counts. V is TRBV9 and J is TRBJ2-1; D gene uncertain. Germline V gene sequence: CDR1 SGDLS, CDR2 YYNGEE. The CDR3 runs 13 residues. The V end was cut by 5 bases, the J end by 6 bases, with 12 bases between. The CDR3 DNA reads as TGTGCCAGCAGTCTAGAGTCGGGCAATGAGCAGTTCTTC. It encodes CASSLESGNEQFF.

This clonotype was detected ten times or more. This chain joins TRBV29-1 and TRBJ2-2; 13 bases are a match to TRBD2. Trimming at V came to 6 bases and at J to 4 bases, leaving 8 bases not matched to a gene. Germline loops: CDR1 SQVTM, CDR2 ANQGSEA. The CDR3 sequence is 16 residues long. CDR3 region: CSVAGLAGILTGELFF. The CDR3 DNA sequence: TGCAGCGTCGCGGGACTAGCGGGGATCCTCACCGGGGAGCTGTTTTTT.